These 5 T cell receptor beta chains were all obtained from the same sample, sequenced in a study of a mutant IDH1 vaccine in newly diagnosed glioma (dated by TCRdb to the early 2020s). The library was prepared using the immunoSEQ multiplex PCR assay. TCRdb provides this immuneACCESS table in a form limited to in-frame rearrangements. Some clones are lacking; in checked studies, under half of them reflect an unresolved V gene, and why the rest are absent is not known. Across this sample there are roughly 50,000 clones, with about 80% seen only once. The ten largest clones add up to 3% to 4% of the sample. Their recognized antigens are unknown. Reading the label with the study, this specimen's time point is: week 5, during vaccination. Each vaccine dose, consisting of 300 ug of a 20-mer mutant IDH1 peptide in Montanide, was administered subcutaneously with topical imiquimod. Specimen: PBMCs, collected from a glioma patient whose treatment included an IDH1 peptide vaccine. These TCRs come from a man aged 25-45 years with glioma.

This clone has more than one count but fewer than ten. DNA for the CDR3: TGCGCCAGCAGCTTGGCAGGGGGCGTGGACGAGCAGTACTTC. Amino acids: CASSLAGGVDEQYF. This chain joins TRBV5-1 and TRBJ2-7; 8 bases map to TRBD1. Germline values: CDR1 SGHRS, CDR2 YFSETQ. V lost 0 bases, J lost 5 bases, and 4 bases stayed unmatched. The CDR3 consists of 14 residues. Together with reference TRBV5-1 and TRBJ2-7, the CDR3 gives the full variable domain: KAGVTQTPRYLIKTRGQQVTLSCSPISGHRSVSWYQQTPGQGLQFLFEYFSETQRNKGNFPGRFSGRQFSNSRSEMNVSTLELGDSALYLCASSLAGGVDEQYFGPGTRLTVT.

The chain uses TRBV6-5 and TRBJ2-5, with D tentatively TRBD1 (6 bases). V gave up 2 bases and J gave up 2 bases, with 9 bases separating them. The length of the CDR3 is 14 residues. CDR1 is MNHEY, CDR2 SVGAGI, per germline. CDR3 in amino acids: CASSYGTTQETQYF. CDR3 bases: TGTGCCAGCAGTTACGGGACAACGCAAGAGACCCAGTACTTC.

The chain uses TRBV30 and TRBJ1-1; D might be TRBD1 (5 bases). The CDR3 runs to 14 residues. Deletions cut 2 bases from V and 4 bases from J, with 14 bases between. CDR1 and CDR2 from the germline V gene are GTSNPN and SVGIG (reference sequence). Written as DNA, the CDR3 is TGTGCCTGGAGTTTTCGGACACGTAGCACTGAAGCTTTCTTT. Translating it yields CAWSFRTRSTEAFF. The full variable domain, with the rest looked up from reference TRBV30 and TRBJ1-1, is SQTIHQWPATLVQPVGSPLSLECTVEGTSNPNLYWYRQAAGRGLQLLFYSVGIGQISSEVPQNLSASRPQDRQFILSSKKLLLSDSGFYLCAWSFRTRSTEAFFGQGTRLTVV.

This clone has just a few counts. The chain is built from TRBV6-1 and TRBJ2-2; perhaps TRBD1 as D (6 bases). This CDR3 has 17 residues. V was shortened by 4 bases and J by 4 bases, with 19 bases between the two germline ends. Germline V gene lookup returns CDR1 MNHNS and CDR2 SASEGT. CDR3 region: CASSGYKAGQFTGELFF. CDR3 sequence (DNA): TGTGCCAGCAGTGGATATAAAGCCGGACAGTTCACCGGGGAGCTGTTTTTT.

The chain carries TRBV14 and TRBJ2-5; 7 bases align to TRBD1. Germline assignment: CDR1 SGHDN and CDR2 FVKESK. The CDR3 has 15 amino acids. J gave up 2 bases and V 3 bases, and 6 bases lay outside the gene matches. The CDR3 is CASSQTGSEQETQYF. The CDR3, as DNA: TGTGCCAGCAGCCAGACAGGGTCGGAACAAGAGACCCAGTACTTC.